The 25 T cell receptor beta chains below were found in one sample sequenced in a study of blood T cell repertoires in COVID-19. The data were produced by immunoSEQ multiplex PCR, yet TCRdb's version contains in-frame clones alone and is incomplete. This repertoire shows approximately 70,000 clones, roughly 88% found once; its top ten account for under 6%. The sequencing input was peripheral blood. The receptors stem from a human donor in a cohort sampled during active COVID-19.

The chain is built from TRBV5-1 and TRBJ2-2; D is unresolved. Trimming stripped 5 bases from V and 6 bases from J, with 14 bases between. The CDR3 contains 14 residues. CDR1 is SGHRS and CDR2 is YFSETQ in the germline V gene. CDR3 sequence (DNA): TGCGCCAGCAGGTCTAGTACGGTCCCCGGGGAGCTGTTTTTT. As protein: CASRSSTVPGELFF.

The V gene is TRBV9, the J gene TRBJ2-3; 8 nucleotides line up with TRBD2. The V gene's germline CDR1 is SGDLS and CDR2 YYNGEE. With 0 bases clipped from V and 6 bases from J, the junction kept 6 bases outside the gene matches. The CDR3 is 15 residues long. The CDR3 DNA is TGTGCCAGCAGCGTAGCGGGAGGGCCGGCGGATACGCAGTATTTT. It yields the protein CASSVAGGPADTQYF.

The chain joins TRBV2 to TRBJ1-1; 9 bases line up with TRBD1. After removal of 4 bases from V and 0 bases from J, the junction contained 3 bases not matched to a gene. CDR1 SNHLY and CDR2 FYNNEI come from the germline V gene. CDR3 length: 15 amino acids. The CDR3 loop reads CASSAGQGLNTEAFF. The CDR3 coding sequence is TGTGCCAGCAGTGCGGGACAGGGATTGAACACTGAAGCTTTCTTT. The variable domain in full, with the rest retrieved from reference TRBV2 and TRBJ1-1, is EPEVTQTPSHQVTQMGQEVILRCVPISNHLYFYWYRQILGQKVEFLVSFYNNEISEKSEIFDDQFSVERPDGSNFTLKIRSTKLEDSAMYFCASSAGQGLNTEAFFGQGTRLTVV.

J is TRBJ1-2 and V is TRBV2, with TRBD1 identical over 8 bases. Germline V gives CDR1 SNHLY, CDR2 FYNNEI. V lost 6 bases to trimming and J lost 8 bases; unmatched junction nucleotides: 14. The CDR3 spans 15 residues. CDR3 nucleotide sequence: TGTGCCAGCAGGAGGTCTCCCGGGACAGGTGGGGGCTACACCTTC. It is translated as CASRRSPGTGGGYTF.

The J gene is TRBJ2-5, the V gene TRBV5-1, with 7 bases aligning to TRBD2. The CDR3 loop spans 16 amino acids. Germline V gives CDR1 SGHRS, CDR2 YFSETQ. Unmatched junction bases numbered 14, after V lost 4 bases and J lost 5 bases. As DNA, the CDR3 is TGCGCCAGCAGCGGACGACTAGCAGGGATGGTGGAGACCCAGTACTTC. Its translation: CASSGRLAGMVETQYF.

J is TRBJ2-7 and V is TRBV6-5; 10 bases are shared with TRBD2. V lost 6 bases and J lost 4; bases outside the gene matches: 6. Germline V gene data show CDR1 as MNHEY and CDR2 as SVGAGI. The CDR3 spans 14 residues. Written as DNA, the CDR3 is TGTGCCAGCAGCCAAATAGCGGGGGGTTACGAGCAGTACTTC. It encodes CASSQIAGGYEQYF.

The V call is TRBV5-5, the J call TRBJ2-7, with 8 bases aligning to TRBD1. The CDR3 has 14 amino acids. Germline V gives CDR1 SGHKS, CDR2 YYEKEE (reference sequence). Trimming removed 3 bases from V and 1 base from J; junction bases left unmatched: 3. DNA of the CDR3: TGTGCCAGCAGCTATACAGGGGGATCCTACGAGCAGTACTTC. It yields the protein CASSYTGGSYEQYF.

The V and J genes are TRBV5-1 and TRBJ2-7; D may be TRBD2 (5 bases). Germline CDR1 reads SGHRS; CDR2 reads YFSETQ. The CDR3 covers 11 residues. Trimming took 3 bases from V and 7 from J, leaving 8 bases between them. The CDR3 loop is CASSSQREQYF. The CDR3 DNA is TGCGCCAGCAGCTCCCAGCGGGAGCAGTACTTC.

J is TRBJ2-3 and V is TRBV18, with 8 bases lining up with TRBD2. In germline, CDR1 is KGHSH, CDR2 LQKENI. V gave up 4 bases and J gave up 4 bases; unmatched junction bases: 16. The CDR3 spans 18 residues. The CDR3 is CASSLNPQGLGSADTQYF. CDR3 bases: TGTGCCAGCTCACTGAACCCCCAGGGACTAGGTAGCGCAGATACGCAGTATTTT.

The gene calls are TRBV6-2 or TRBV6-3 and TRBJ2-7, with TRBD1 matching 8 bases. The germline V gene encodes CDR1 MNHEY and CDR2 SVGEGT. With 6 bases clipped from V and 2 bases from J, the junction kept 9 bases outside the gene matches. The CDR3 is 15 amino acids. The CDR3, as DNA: TGTGCCAGCAGCCCAGGGACAGGCTTGACCTACGAGCAGTACTTC. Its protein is CASSPGTGLTYEQYF.

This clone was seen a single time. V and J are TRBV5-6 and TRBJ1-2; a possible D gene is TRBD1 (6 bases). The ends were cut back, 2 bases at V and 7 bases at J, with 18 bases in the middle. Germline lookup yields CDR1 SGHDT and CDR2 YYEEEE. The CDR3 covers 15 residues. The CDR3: CASSLWQGWASGYTF. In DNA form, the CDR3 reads TGTGCCAGCAGCTTATGGCAGGGGTGGGCTTCTGGCTACACCTTC.

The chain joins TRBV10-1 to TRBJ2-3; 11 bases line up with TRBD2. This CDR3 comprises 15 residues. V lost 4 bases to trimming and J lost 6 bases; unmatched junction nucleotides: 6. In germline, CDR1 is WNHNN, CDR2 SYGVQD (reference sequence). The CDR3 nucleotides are TGCGCCAGCAGTGGACTAGCGGGGCAGGGTGATACGCAGTATTTT. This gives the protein CASSGLAGQGDTQYF.

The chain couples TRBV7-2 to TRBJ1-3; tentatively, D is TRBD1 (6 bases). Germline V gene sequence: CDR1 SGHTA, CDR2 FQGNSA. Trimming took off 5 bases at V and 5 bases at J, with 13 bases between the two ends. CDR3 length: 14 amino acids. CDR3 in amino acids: CASSQQDSRNTIYF. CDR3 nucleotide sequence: TGTGCCAGCAGCCAGCAGGACAGTCGAAACACCATATATTTT.

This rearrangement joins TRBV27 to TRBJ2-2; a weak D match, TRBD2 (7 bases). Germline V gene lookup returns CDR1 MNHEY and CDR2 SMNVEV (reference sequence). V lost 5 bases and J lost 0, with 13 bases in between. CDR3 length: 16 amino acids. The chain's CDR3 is CASSPLGGANTGELFF. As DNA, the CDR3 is TGTGCCAGCAGTCCCTTAGGGGGGGCGAACACCGGGGAGCTGTTTTTT.

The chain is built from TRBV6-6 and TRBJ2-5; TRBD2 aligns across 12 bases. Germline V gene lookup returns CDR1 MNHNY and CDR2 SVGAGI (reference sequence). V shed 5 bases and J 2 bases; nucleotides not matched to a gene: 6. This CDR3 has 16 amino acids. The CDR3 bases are TGTGCCAGCAGTACCCGACTAGCGGGGGTTCAAGAGACCCAGTACTTC. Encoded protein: CASSTRLAGVQETQYF.

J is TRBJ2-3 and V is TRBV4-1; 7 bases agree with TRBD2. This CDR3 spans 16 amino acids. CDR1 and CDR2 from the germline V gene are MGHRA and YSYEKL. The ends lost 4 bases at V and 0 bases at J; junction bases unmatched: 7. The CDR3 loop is CASSPGGSGSTDTQYF. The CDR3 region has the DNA TGCGCCAGCAGCCCGGGTGGTAGCGGGAGCACAGATACGCAGTATTTT.

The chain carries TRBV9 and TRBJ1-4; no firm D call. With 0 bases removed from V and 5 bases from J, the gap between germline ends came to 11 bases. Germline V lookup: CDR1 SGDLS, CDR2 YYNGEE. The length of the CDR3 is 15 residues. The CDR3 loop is CASSVAEGGNEKLFF. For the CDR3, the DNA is TGTGCCAGCAGCGTAGCGGAGGGAGGGAATGAAAAACTGTTTTTT.

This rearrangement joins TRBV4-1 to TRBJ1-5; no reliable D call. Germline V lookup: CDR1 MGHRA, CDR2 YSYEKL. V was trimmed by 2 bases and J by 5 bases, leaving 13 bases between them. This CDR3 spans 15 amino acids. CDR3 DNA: TGCGCCAGCAGCCAAATCTTTATAGTGGATCAGCCCCAGCATTTT. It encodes CASSQIFIVDQPQHF.

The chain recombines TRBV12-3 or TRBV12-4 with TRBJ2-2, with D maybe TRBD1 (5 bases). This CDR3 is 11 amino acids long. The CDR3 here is CASWGAGELFF. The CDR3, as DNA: TGTGCGAGCTGGGGCGCTGGGGAGCTGTTTTTT.

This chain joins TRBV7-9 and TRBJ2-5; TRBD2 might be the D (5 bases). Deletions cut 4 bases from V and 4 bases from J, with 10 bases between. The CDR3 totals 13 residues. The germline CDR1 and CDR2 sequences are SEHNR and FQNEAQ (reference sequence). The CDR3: CASSSSAGETQYF. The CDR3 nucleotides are TGTGCCAGCAGCTCCTCGGCGGGAGAGACCCAGTACTTC.

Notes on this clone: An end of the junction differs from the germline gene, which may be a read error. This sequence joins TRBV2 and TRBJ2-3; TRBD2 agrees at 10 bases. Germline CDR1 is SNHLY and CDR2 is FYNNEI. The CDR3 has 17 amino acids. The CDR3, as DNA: TGTGCGAGCAGGACCCTCGGAGCGGGAGGGCCGCCAGATACGCAGTATTTT. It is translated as CASRTLGAGGPPDTQYF.

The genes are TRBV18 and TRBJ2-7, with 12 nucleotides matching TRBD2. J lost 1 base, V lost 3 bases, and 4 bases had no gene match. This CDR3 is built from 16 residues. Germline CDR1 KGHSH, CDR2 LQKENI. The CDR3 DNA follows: TGTGCCAGCTCACCGACTAGCGGGAGACTTTCCTACGAGCAGTACTTC. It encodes CASSPTSGRLSYEQYF.

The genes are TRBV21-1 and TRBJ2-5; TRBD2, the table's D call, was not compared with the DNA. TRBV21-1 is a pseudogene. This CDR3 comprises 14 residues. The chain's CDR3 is CASSKAGAGKTQYF. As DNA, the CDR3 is TGTGCCAGCAGCAAAGCGGGAGCCGGGAAGACCCAGTACTTC.

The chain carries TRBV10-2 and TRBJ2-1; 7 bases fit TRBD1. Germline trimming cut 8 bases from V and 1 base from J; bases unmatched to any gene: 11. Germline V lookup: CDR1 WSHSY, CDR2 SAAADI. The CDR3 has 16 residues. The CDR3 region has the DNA TGCGCCAGCGGGAACGTACAGGGGCAATCCTACAATGAGCAGTTCTTC. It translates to CASGNVQGQSYNEQFF.

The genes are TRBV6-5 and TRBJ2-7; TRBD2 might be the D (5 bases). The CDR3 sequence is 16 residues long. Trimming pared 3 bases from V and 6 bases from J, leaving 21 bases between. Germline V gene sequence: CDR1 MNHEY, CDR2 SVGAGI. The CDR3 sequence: CASSYRSGLGGSEQYF. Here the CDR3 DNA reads TGTGCCAGCAGTTATAGAAGTGGGCTGGGCGGGTCCGAGCAGTACTTC.